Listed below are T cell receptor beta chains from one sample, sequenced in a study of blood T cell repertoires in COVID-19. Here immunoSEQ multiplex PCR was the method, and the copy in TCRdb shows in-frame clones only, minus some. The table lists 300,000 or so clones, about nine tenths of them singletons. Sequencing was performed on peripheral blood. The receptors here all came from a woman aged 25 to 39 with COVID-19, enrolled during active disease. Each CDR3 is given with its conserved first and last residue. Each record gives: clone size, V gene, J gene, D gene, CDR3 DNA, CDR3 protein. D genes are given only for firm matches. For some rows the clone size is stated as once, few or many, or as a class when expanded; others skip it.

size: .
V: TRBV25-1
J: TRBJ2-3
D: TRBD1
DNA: TGTGCCAGCAGTGGGCCTAAGACAGGGGGCACAGATACGCAGTATTTT
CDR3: CASSGPKTGGTDTQYF

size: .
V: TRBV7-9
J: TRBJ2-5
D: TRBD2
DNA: TGTGCCAGCAGCTTGACTAGCGGGAGAGGAGAGACCCAGTACTTC
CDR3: CASSLTSGRGETQYF

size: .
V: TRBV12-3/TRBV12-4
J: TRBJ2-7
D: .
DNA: TGTGCCAGCAGTTTAGCAGTGAGAAGCGAGCAGTACTTC
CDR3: CASSLAVRSEQYF

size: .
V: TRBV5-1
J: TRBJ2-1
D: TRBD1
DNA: TGCGCCAGCAGCTTACAGGGGGTCCGATACAATGAGCAGTTCTTC
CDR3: CASSLQGVRYNEQFF

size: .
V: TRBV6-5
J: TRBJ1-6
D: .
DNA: TGTGCCAGCAAGGCGTCGGAAGGGGGTTCACCCCTCCACTTT
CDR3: CASKASEGGSPLHF

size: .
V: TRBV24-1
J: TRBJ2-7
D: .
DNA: TGTGCCACCAGTTTCCGGAGAGGTTACGAGCAGTACTTC
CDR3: CATSFRRGYEQYF

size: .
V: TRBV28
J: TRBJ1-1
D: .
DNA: TGTGCCAGCAGAGAACCTAGTGGCACTGAAGCTTTCTTT
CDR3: CASREPSGTEAFF

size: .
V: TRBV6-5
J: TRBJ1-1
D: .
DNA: TGTGCCAGCAGGGCCATGATGGCAGAAGCTTTCTTT
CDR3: CASRAMMAEAFF

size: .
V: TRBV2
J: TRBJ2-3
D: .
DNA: TGTGCCAGCAGTGTACTCCTAGCATCAGATACGCAGTATTTT
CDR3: CASSVLLASDTQYF

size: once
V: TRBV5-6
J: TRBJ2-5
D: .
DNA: TGTGCCAGCAGCTTGATCCAGGGCCAAGAGACCCAGTACTTC
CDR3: CASSLIQGQETQYF

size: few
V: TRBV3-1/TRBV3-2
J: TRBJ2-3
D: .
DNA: TGTGCCAGCAGAGGGACTCCAGATACGCAGTATTTT
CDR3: CASRGTPDTQYF

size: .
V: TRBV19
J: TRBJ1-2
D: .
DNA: TGTGCCAGTAGTATAGTAGGGGAAGTCTATGGCTACACCTTC
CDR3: CASSIVGEVYGYTF